The 8 T cell receptor beta chains reported below all come from one sample, sequenced in a study of human T cells and chemical hapten exposure. TCRdb used MiXCR to reprocess the RACE reads, holding one entry per CDR3 protein. In the table there are tens of thousands of distinct CDR3 sequences, around 9.8% of which are singletons. Described time point: patch test 1, 2 weeks after DPC sensitization. This sample's treatment: therapeutic diphenylcyclopropenone sensitization with weekly scalp DPC. Source: whole blood, taken in connection with sensitization to the hapten diphenylcyclopropenone (DPC). These receptors were collected from a woman between 40 and 50 years old with alopecia areata. Some clones in this sample may be carry-over from other donors' samples.

This clonotype was counted between two and nine times. This chain uses TRBV7-3 with TRBJ2-2, with a possible D match to TRBD1 (6 bases). This CDR3 has 15 amino acids. Germline V gene lookup returns CDR1 SGHTA and CDR2 FQGTGA. V was clipped by 5 bases and J by 4 bases, with 14 bases between them. The CDR3 nucleotides are TGTGCCAGCAGCACCACAGGGCCCAGCACCGGGGAGCTGTTTTTT. Translation: CASSTTGPSTGELFF.

This clonotype occurred many times. The CDR3 bases are TGTGCCAGCAGCGACCCTGAGGACAGTGCATCTAACTATGGCTACACCTTC. Protein product: CASSDPEDSASNYGYTF. The chain carries TRBV9 and TRBJ1-2, with D possibly TRBD1 on 6 matching bases. This CDR3 contains 17 residues. Germline CDR1 SGDLS, CDR2 YYNGEE. Trimming cost V 3 bases and J 0 bases, with 18 bases left between them.

This clonotype was found many times. The chain links TRBV5-5 to TRBJ1-2; D not resolved. The germline V and J ends were trimmed by 0 bases and 0 bases, with 9 bases remaining between them. Germline V gives CDR1 SGHKS, CDR2 YYEKEE (reference sequence). This CDR3 is 15 amino acids long. The CDR3 loop reads CASSLVSSTNYGYTF. In nucleotides, the CDR3 is TGTGCCAGCAGCTTGGTTAGCAGTACTAACTATGGCTACACCTTC.

This clonotype was counted at least ten times. This chain connects TRBV29-1 to TRBJ1-4; 8 positions match TRBD1. The ends lost 6 bases at V and 8 bases at J; junction bases unmatched: 8. Per germline, CDR1 SQVTM and CDR2 ANQGSEA. The CDR3 contains 13 residues. CDR3 protein: CSVRQGREEKLFF. CDR3 sequence (DNA): TGCAGCGTGAGACAGGGGCGGGAAGAAAAACTGTTTTTT.

This clonotype was seen many times. The chain is built from TRBV29-1 and TRBJ2-7; unclear D gene. Trimming left V 4 bases short and J 0 bases short, with 7 bases between. From germline, CDR1 is SQVTM and CDR2 ANQGSEA. The CDR3 length is 12 residues. CDR3 coding DNA: TGCAGCGTTGTAGTCAACTCCTACGAGCAGTACTTC. As protein: CSVVVNSYEQYF.

This clonotype was seen at least ten times. This chain joins TRBV27 and TRBJ2-7; TRBD1 matches at 9 bases. CDR1 is MNHEY, CDR2 SMNVEV, per germline (reference sequence). V was clipped by 6 bases and J by 6 bases; unmatched bases: 9. The CDR3 spans 14 residues. DNA of the CDR3: TGTGCCAGCAGCTGGGGAGGACAGGGGTCCGAGCAGTACTTC. Its translation is CASSWGGQGSEQYF.

In this sample, this clonotype turned up many times. The CDR3 DNA is TGTGCCAGCTCACCAACGGGACTGGGGCACCGGGAGCTGTTTTTT. This sequence encodes CASSPTGLGHRELFF. The chain joins TRBV18 to TRBJ2-2; tentatively, D is TRBD2 (6 bases). The CDR3 has 15 residues. Trimming left V 2 bases short and J 9 bases short, with 16 bases between. Germline V lookup: CDR1 KGHSH, CDR2 LQKENI.

This clonotype has a count of ten or more. This chain joins TRBV6-5 and TRBJ2-2, with 7 positions matching TRBD1. In germline, CDR1 is MNHEY, CDR2 SVGAGI. This CDR3 has 13 residues. The V and J ends lost 11 bases and 7 bases, in that order; junction bases with no gene match: 10. Written as DNA, the CDR3 is TGTGCCCGCACCCCGGGACAGAACGGGGAGCTGTTTTTT. This sequence encodes CARTPGQNGELFF.